Shown below are 4 T cell receptor beta chains from a single sample sequenced in a study of blood T cell repertoires in COVID-19 (TCRdb year 2020). Library preparation used the immunoSEQ multiplex PCR assay. Entries here come from immuneACCESS through TCRdb and include only in-frame sequences with V and J called. Some clones fail to appear in such tables; in the studies checked, an unresolved V gene covers under half of the shortfall, and the cause of the remainder is unknown. The sample has roughly 70,000 clones on record, 76% of them singletons. Clones ranked in the top ten supply approximately 15% of the sample. The source material was peripheral blood. Receptor source: a man in his sixties with COVID-19, enrolled during active disease.

This clone was detected only a few times. This chain uses TRBV2 with TRBJ2-5; TRBD2 might be the D (5 bases). Germline lookup yields CDR1 SNHLY and CDR2 FYNNEI. The CDR3 runs 14 residues. V gave up 6 bases and J gave up 1 base, with 12 bases separating them. The CDR3 sequence: CASRRAELQETQYF. CDR3 nucleotide sequence: TGTGCCAGCAGGCGAGCGGAGCTCCAAGAGACCCAGTACTTC.

V is TRBV6-5 and J is TRBJ2-7, with TRBD2 matching over 7 bases. Germline-derived CDR1 and CDR2 are MNHEY and SVGAGI. The CDR3 totals 12 residues. Unmatched junction bases numbered 2, after V lost 0 bases and J lost 9 bases. CDR3 bases: TGTGCCAGCAGTTACTCGCGGGAGCGGCAGTACTTC. Amino acids: CASSYSRERQYF.

V gene TRBV7-9 combines with J gene TRBJ1-4; no reliable D call. CDR3 length: 11 residues. Germline-derived CDR1 and CDR2 are SEHNR and FQNEAQ (reference sequence). V lost 5 bases to trimming and J lost 7 bases, with 5 bases between them. This CDR3 is CASSQSEKLFF. The CDR3 DNA sequence: TGTGCCAGCAGCCAATCTGAAAAACTGTTTTTT.

The V gene is TRBV5-6, the J gene TRBJ1-6, with 8 bases aligning to TRBD1. J lost 14 bases, V lost 4 bases, and 11 bases had no gene match. Germline V lookup: CDR1 SGHDT, CDR2 YYEEEE. This CDR3 contains 14 residues. CDR3 bases: TGTGCCAGCAGCCAGACAGGGGTCACAGGAGCCCTCCACTTT. Translating it yields CASSQTGVTGALHF.